The present T cell receptor (beta chain) was sequenced within a study of blood T cell repertoires in COVID-19. The wider study: The United States, Italy and Spain supplied acute and convalescent COVID-19 samples. Sample material is recorded as cDNA or gDNA derived from T cells, B-cell-depleted T cells, or PBMCs.

Authors' analysis steps: Amplifying reference gene primers gave estimates of nucleated cell counts. The assay was immunoSEQ multiplex PCR, and TCRdb's table has in-frame clones only and misses some. That table supplies the V and J calls and clone size; D and trimming were determined from the DNA. In the table there are approximately 170,000 clones, approximately 86% of which are singletons. Material for sequencing was peripheral blood. This sequence originates from a man aged 50-60 years with active or convalescent COVID-19.

DNA for the CDR3: TGTGCCACCAGCAGAGACGGGTTATCTGGAAACACCATATATTTT. This sequence encodes CATSRDGLSGNTIYF. V usage is TRBV15 and J usage is TRBJ1-3; D uncertain. The germline V gene encodes CDR1 LNHNV and CDR2 YYDKDF (reference sequence). This CDR3 contains 15 residues. V lost 0 bases to trimming and J lost 1 base, with 7 bases between them.